Here is one T cell receptor beta chain with its context. Its target is unknown. A read error may be the cause here, since a much bigger clone is one base away. The sample originates from a study of metastatic and nonmetastatic thyroid tumors. Whole-study context: Where malignant and benign thyroid patients were concerned, repertoires were compared across blood and tumor or nodule tissue. The study, taken as a whole, reports: Malignant thyroid tumors reportedly exceeded benign nodules significantly in TCR beta diversity, with the difference appearing in blood and tumor.

Thyroid surgery was performed in patients who had received no treatment beforehand. Trimming stripped 5 bases from V and 5 bases from J, with 9 bases between. CDR1 SGHTA and CDR2 FQGNSA come from the germline V gene. The CDR3 is 12 residues long. In the original processing: The distant-metastasis classifier for papillary thyroid cancer was built from CDR3 differences across clinicopathological groups. MiXCR was used by TCRdb to re-call the PCR reads. In this record, the V and J calls reflect TCRdb's handling and not the investigators' own analysis. The data show about 92,000 clones, more than 12% seen once.

The clonotype was recovered from a female donor with papillary thyroid cancer or a benign thyroid nodule (not recorded which). Some clones in this sample may be carry-over from other donors' samples. Sequencing was carried out using blood. The V and J genes are TRBV7-2 and TRBJ2-5; no reliable D call. Here the CDR3 DNA reads TGTGCCAGCAGCGCGCCGAGGGAGACCCAGTACTTC. Residues: CASSAPRETQYF.